These 18 T cell receptor beta chains were all obtained from the same sample, sequenced in a study of cytomegalovirus exposure and HLA in healthy donors. A multiplex PCR was run with 60 Vbeta primers and 13 Jbeta primers. Data came from immunoSEQ multiplex PCR; TCRdb stores just in-frame clones and leaves some out. The sample carries 90,000 to 100,000 clones, about two thirds recorded once. Sequencing was done on a sample of PBMCs. The receptors shown here come from a boy aged 5-17 years in good health and CMV-seropositive.

The V and J genes are TRBV7-7 and TRBJ2-2; 9 nucleotides match TRBD2. CDR1 SSHAT and CDR2 FNYEAQ come from the germline V gene (reference sequence). V was pared by 2 bases and J by 2 bases, with 3 bases of the junction left unmatched. The CDR3 sequence is 16 residues long. CDR3 residues: CASSLLAGANTGELFF. CDR3 in DNA: TGTGCCAGCAGCTTATTAGCGGGGGCCAACACCGGGGAGCTGTTTTTT.

This clone occurred once. The chain carries TRBV11-2 and TRBJ1-5; D not resolved. The CDR3 extends over 13 amino acids. V was clipped by 3 bases and J by 7 bases, with 10 bases between them. Germline CDR1 is SGHAT and CDR2 is FQNNGV. The CDR3 region is CASSFGGLQPQHF. The CDR3 DNA is TGTGCCAGCAGCTTCGGAGGGTTGCAGCCCCAGCATTTT.

V usage is TRBV5-4 and J usage is TRBJ2-2; 8 positions agree with TRBD1. Germline CDR1 SGHNT, CDR2 YYREEE (reference sequence). This CDR3 has 16 amino acids. Unmatched junction bases numbered 5, after V lost 3 bases and J lost 1 base. CDR3 residues: CASSSGQAMNTGELFF. DNA for the CDR3: TGTGCCAGCAGCTCGGGACAGGCGATGAACACCGGGGAGCTGTTTTTT.

This chain links TRBV5-5 with TRBJ1-4; D call uncertain. This CDR3 contains 14 residues. Trimming removed 4 bases at V and 13 bases at J, with 20 bases between. CDR1 is SGHKS and CDR2 is YYEKEE in the germline V gene (reference sequence). In DNA form, the CDR3 reads TGTGCCAGCAGCAAGGCGGCCTCCCCCTCGGCACTGTTTTTT. Its translation: CASSKAASPSALFF.

The V and J genes are TRBV6-5 and TRBJ2-7, with 7 positions matching TRBD1. CDR3 length: 13 residues. V lost 5 bases, J lost 3 bases, and 4 bases stayed unmatched. CDR1 and CDR2 (germline): MNHEY, SVGAGI. CDR3 loop: CASSGRGHYEQYF. CDR3 in DNA: TGTGCCAGCAGTGGTAGGGGGCACTACGAGCAGTACTTC.

In this sample, this clone turned up a few times. The chain employs TRBV10-3 and TRBJ2-6, with 10 bases that match TRBD1. Germline V gene data show CDR1 as ENHRY and CDR2 as SYGVKD. Trimming removed 5 bases from V and 0 bases from J; junction bases left unmatched: 4. The CDR3 extends over 17 amino acids. The CDR3 region has the DNA TGTGCCATCAGTCGGACAGGGGGGGGCTCTGGGGCCAACGTCCTGACTTTC. Amino acids: CAISRTGGGSGANVLTF.

The J gene is TRBJ1-1, the V gene TRBV14, with 7 positions matching TRBD1. V was pared by 2 bases and J by 5 bases, with 5 bases of the junction left unmatched. The V gene's germline CDR1 is SGHDN and CDR2 FVKESK. The CDR3 sequence is 14 residues long. The CDR3 coding sequence is TGTGCCAGCAGCCAACGGGACAGTGTTACTGAAGCTTTCTTT. Amino acid sequence: CASSQRDSVTEAFF.

This chain joins TRBV5-4 and TRBJ2-5; tentative D call: TRBD2 (6 bases). Deletions cut 4 bases from V and 7 bases from J, with 26 bases between. Germline assignment: CDR1 SGHNT and CDR2 YYREEE (reference sequence). The CDR3 has 17 amino acids. The CDR3 is CASSGMGERVFGRTQYF. As DNA, the CDR3 is TGTGCCAGCAGCGGGATGGGGGAACGGGTTTTCGGGAGGACCCAGTACTTC.

This chain links TRBV9 with TRBJ1-1; no reliable D call. Trimming took off 0 bases at V and 1 base at J, with 16 bases between the two ends. Germline assignment: CDR1 SGDLS and CDR2 YYNGEE. The length of the CDR3 is 17 residues. This CDR3 is CASSVVGLELKNTEAFF. In nucleotides, the CDR3 is TGTGCCAGCAGCGTAGTTGGTTTGGAGTTGAAGAACACTGAAGCTTTCTTT.

This clone was seen once. The chain uses TRBV4-2 and TRBJ2-1, with D uncertain. The germline V gene has CDR1 LGHNA and CDR2 YNFKEQ. The germline V and J ends were trimmed by 0 bases and 4 bases, with 10 bases remaining between them. The CDR3 extends over 15 amino acids. The CDR3 loop is CASSQDGRVYNEQFF. The CDR3 DNA sequence: TGTGCCAGCAGCCAAGATGGTCGGGTTTACAATGAGCAGTTCTTC.

This clone was seen only a few times. The V gene is TRBV6-1, the J gene TRBJ2-2, with TRBD2 identical over 8 bases. Germline assignment: CDR1 MNHNS and CDR2 SASEGT. The CDR3 spans 16 residues. The J segment lost 9 bases and the V segment lost 0 bases, leaving 9 bases of the junction unmatched. The CDR3, as DNA: TGTGCCAGCAGTGAAGCCACGGGAGGGGGTTATCGGGAGCTGTTTTTT. Translated, it gives CASSEATGGGYRELFF.

This chain joins TRBV5-6 and TRBJ2-5, with TRBD1 matching over 8 bases. The CDR3 runs to 15 residues. With 2 bases clipped from V and 4 bases from J, the junction kept 7 bases outside the gene matches. The germline gives CDR1 SGHDT, CDR2 YYEEEE. The CDR3 loop reads CASSFGTGFLETQYF. The CDR3 DNA is TGTGCCAGCAGCTTTGGGACAGGTTTCCTAGAGACCCAGTACTTC.

The chain couples TRBV5-4 to TRBJ2-1; TRBD1 might be the D (5 bases). This CDR3 spans 17 amino acids. CDR1 and CDR2 (germline): SGHNT, YYREEE (reference sequence). The V gene lost 0 bases and the J gene lost 5 bases, with 18 bases spanning the gap. The CDR3 DNA reads TGTGCCAGCAGCTTGGCAGTCCAGGGCCGGGTGGACAATGAGCAGTTCTTC. Its protein is CASSLAVQGRVDNEQFF.

The chain employs TRBV19 and TRBJ2-7; 12 nucleotides line up with TRBD1. Germline V lookup: CDR1 LNHDA, CDR2 SQIVND (reference sequence). The CDR3 length is 12 residues. With 9 bases clipped from V and 5 bases from J, the junction kept 2 bases outside the gene matches. The CDR3 is CASGTGGNEQYF. CDR3 coding DNA: TGTGCCAGCGGGACAGGGGGCAACGAGCAGTACTTC.

The chain couples TRBV6-5 to TRBJ2-1, with a weak D call TRBD1 (6 bases). The CDR3 has 15 residues. The V gene's germline CDR1 is MNHEY and CDR2 SVGAGI. V lost 5 bases and J 4 bases, leaving 15 bases between the germline ends. The CDR3 spells CASSTRTAMYNEQFF. The CDR3 region has the DNA TGTGCCAGCAGTACCCGGACAGCTATGTACAATGAGCAGTTCTTC.

This clone was observed a few times. The chain recombines TRBV2 with TRBJ2-7; TRBD1 matches at 9 bases. Per the germline V gene, CDR1 is SNHLY and CDR2 is FYNNEI. V was clipped by 2 bases and J by 1 base; unmatched bases: 9. The CDR3 contains 17 residues. The DNA of the CDR3 is TGTGCCAGCAGTGAACCTCCGGGACAGGGTGTTTCCTACGAGCAGTACTTC. This codes for CASSEPPGQGVSYEQYF. Full variable domain (outside the CDR3, taken from reference TRBV2 and TRBJ2-7): EPEVTQTPSHQVTQMGQEVILRCVPISNHLYFYWYRQILGQKVEFLVSFYNNEISEKSEIFDDQFSVERPDGSNFTLKIRSTKLEDSAMYFCASSEPPGQGVSYEQYFGPGTRLTVT.

The rearrangement links TRBV7-3 to TRBJ2-5; D gene ambiguous. Germline assignment: CDR1 SGHTA and CDR2 FQGTGA. V lost 5 bases to trimming and J lost 4 bases, with 11 bases between them. This CDR3 has 13 residues. CDR3 coding DNA: TGTGCCAGCAGCCTCGATCCGCGAGAGACCCAGTACTTC. This encodes CASSLDPRETQYF.

This clone was seen a few times. The chain employs TRBV6-5 and TRBJ1-5, with no clear D. The CDR3 is made up of 12 amino acids. Trimming shortened V by 2 bases and J by 10 bases, and 9 bases separated the two germline ends. Germline-derived CDR1 and CDR2 are MNHEY and SVGAGI. CDR3 region: CASSYVSGPQHF. CDR3 sequence (DNA): TGTGCCAGCAGTTACGTATCAGGCCCCCAGCATTTT.